What follows describes a single T cell receptor beta chain. Its target is unknown. The entry originates in a study of blood T cells in healthy people across ages. General study points: A roughly linear fall in TCR beta diversity per million T cells was seen with increasing age.

The draw of peripheral blood yielded about 10 milliliters from each donor. Each sample provided at least 5 micrograms of extracted total RNA. The V gene's germline CDR1 is KGHDR and CDR2 SFDVKD. This CDR3 contains 15 residues. The second PCR ran roughly 6 to 11 cycles with a sample-barcoded 5' primer and J-beta primers. One entry per CDR3 protein, called by TCRdb with MiXCR from the 5' RACE reads. Of about 1.8 million distinct CDR3 sequences listed, around 48% were seen once; the top ten hold approximately 2%. The sequencing sample was made of blood. This receptor was obtained from a woman aged 35 to 49 in good health. The chain has TRBV24-1 and TRBJ2-7; possibly TRBD1 for D (5 bases). The DNA end favors TRBJ2-5, so the J call may be wrong. The CDR3 spells CATSDSAGSVETQYF. DNA for the CDR3: TGTGCCACCAGTGATTCGGCAGGGTCGGTGGAGACCCAGTACTTC.